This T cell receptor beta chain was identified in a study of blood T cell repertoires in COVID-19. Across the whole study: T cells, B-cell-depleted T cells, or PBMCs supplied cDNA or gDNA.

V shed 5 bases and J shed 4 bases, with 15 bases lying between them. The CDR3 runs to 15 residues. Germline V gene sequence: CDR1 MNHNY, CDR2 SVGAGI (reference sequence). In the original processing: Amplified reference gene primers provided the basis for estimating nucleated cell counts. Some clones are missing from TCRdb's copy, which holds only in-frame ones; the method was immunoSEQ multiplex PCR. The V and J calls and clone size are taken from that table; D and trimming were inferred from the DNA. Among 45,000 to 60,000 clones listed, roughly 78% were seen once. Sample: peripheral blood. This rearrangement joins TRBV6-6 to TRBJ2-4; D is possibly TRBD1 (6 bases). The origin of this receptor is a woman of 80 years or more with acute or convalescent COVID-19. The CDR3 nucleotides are TGTGCCAGCAGTACAACAGGGTTTCAAAAAAACATTCAGTACTTC. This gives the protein CASSTTGFQKNIQYF.